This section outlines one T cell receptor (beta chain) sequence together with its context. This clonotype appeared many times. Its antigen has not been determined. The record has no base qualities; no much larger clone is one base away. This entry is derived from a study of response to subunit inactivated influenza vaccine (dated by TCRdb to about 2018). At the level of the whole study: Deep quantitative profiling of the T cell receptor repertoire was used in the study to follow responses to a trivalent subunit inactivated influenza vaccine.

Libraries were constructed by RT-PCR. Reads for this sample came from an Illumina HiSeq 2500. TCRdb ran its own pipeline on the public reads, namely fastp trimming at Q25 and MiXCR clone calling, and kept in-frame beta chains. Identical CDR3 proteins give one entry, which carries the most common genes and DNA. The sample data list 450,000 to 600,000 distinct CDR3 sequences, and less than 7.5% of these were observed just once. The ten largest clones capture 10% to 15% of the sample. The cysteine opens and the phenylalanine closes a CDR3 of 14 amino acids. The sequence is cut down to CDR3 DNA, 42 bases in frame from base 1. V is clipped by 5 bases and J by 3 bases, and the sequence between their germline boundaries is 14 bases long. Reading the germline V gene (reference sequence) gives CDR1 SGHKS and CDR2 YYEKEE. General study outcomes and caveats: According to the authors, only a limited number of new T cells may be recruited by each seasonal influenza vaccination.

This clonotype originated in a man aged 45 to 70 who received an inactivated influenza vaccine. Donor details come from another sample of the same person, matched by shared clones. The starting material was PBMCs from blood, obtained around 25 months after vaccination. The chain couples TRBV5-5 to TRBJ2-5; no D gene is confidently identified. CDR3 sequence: CASSWLASEETQYF. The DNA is TGTGCCAGCAGTTGGCTGGCGTCGGAAGAGACCCAGTACTTC.